These 8 T cell receptor beta chains were sequenced from one sample in a study of CD8 T cells in Susac syndrome. Random hexamers primed reverse transcription of 0.5 to 1 ug RNA. In TCRdb, the immunoSEQ multiplex PCR reads were re-called with MiXCR into one record per CDR3 protein. The sample lists 75,000 or so distinct CDR3 sequences, around 94% occurring once. The sequenced sample consisted of CD8+ T cells from PBMCs. The receptors derive from a human donor with Susac syndrome.

The chain combines TRBV4-3 with TRBJ1-2, with D unclear. The germline gives CDR1 LGHNA, CDR2 YSLEER. The CDR3 sequence is 14 residues long. V was pared by 5 bases and J by 1 base, with 11 bases between. The CDR3: CASSSPRVNYGYTF. Written as DNA, the CDR3 is TGCGCCAGCAGCAGCCCTCGAGTTAACTATGGCTACACCTTC.

The chain uses TRBV5-1 and TRBJ1-3; D gene uncertain. The CDR3 length is 14 residues. Germline loops: CDR1 SGHRS, CDR2 YFSETQ. V dropped 1 base and J dropped 0 bases, with 5 bases sitting between them. The CDR3 coding sequence is TGCGCCAGCAGCTTGTGGTACTCTGGAAACACCATATATTTT. This gives the protein CASSLWYSGNTIYF.

V gene TRBV20-1 combines with J gene TRBJ2-6; D call uncertain. Trimming shortened V by 3 bases and J by 2 bases, and 17 bases separated the two germline ends. The CDR3 length is 17 residues. Germline V gene sequence: CDR1 DFQATT, CDR2 SNEGSKA (reference sequence). In nucleotides, the CDR3 is TGCAGTGCTAGTGTGGACCCAAACCCTACTGGGGCCAACGTCCTGACTTTC. The encoded protein is CSASVDPNPTGANVLTF.

J is TRBJ2-7 and V is TRBV2; D possibly corresponds to TRBD1 (5 bases). Trimming cost V 3 bases and J 4 bases, with 7 bases left between them. This CDR3 spans 12 amino acids. Germline values: CDR1 SNHLY, CDR2 FYNNEI. CDR3 region: CASSETAYEQYF. The CDR3 DNA reads TGTGCCAGCAGTGAGACAGCATACGAGCAGTACTTC.

As regards this clonotype: At one boundary the junction diverges from the germline segment, which might be a read error. The chain uses TRBV12-3 or TRBV12-4 and TRBJ2-1, with 9 positions matching TRBD1. This CDR3 has 14 amino acids. CDR3 sequence reads: CASSLGDRDNEQFF. In DNA form, the CDR3 reads TGTGCCAGCAGCTTAGGGGACAGGGACAATGAGCAGTTCTTC.

V and J are TRBV19 and TRBJ2-2; 10 nucleotides line up with TRBD2. V was pared by 5 bases and J by 5 bases, with 11 bases of the junction left unmatched. Germline V gene data show CDR1 as LNHDA and CDR2 as SQIVND (reference sequence). CDR3 size: 17 residues. The DNA for the CDR3 is TGTGCCAGTAGTGTCGGACCTCTAGCGGGAGTAACCGGGGAGCTGTTTTTT. Translated: CASSVGPLAGVTGELFF. The full variable domain, in which reference TRBV19 and TRBJ2-2 provide the parts outside the CDR3, is DGGITQSPKYLFRKEGQNVTLSCEQNLNHDAMYWYRQDPGQGLRLIYYSQIVNDFQKGDIAEGYSVSREKKESFPLTVTSAQKNPTAFYLCASSVGPLAGVTGELFFGEGSRLTVL.

This clonotype was recorded once. The CDR3 is CASSSQQTSPLAAGETQYF. DNA of the CDR3: TGTGCCAGCAGCTCGCAACAAACATCCCCCCTAGCGGCCGGAGAGACCCAGTACTTC. The gene calls are TRBV5-6 and TRBJ2-5, with TRBD2 identical over 7 bases. The CDR3 is made up of 19 amino acids. V was clipped by 3 bases and J by 4 bases; unmatched bases: 21. CDR1 and CDR2 from the germline V gene are SGHDT and YYEEEE.

This clonotype was observed a single time. The genes are TRBV12-3 or TRBV12-4 and TRBJ2-2; no clear D. CDR3 size: 12 residues. V was trimmed by 6 bases and J by 3 bases, leaving 5 bases between them. The CDR3 DNA reads TGTGCCAGCAGGGCTCACACCGGGGAGCTGTTTTTT. It encodes CASRAHTGELFF.